This TCR beta chain was found in a study of blood T cell repertoires in COVID-19. The wider study: Donors in the United States, Italy and Spain gave samples during acute or convalescent COVID-19. T cells, B-cell-depleted T cells, or PBMCs provided the cDNA or gDNA that served as material.

The repertoire was sequenced with immunoSEQ multiplex PCR; TCRdb's copy has only in-frame clones and lacks some. The table shows about 220,000 clones, with roughly 80% occurring only once. Living in about 25 US areas, the participants were between 18 and 89 years of age. Within 2 weeks before study entry, exposed participants met a COVID-19 case. V lost 3 bases and J lost 7; bases outside the gene matches: 9. Germline V CDR1 and CDR2: SGHNT, YENEEA. The CDR3 consists of 15 residues. The genes are TRBV11-3 and TRBJ2-1; 7 nucleotides align to TRBD2. The sample comprised PBMCs or T cells enriched from blood (not recorded which). This receptor was obtained from a woman in her 40s who had been exposed to COVID-19. CDR3 residues: CASSFVSGGSNEQFF. DNA of the CDR3: TGTGCCAGCAGCTTCGTATCGGGAGGCTCGAATGAGCAGTTCTTC.